This TCR beta chain was obtained from a study of OX40 agonist ivuxolimab in advanced cancers. Data came from immunoSEQ multiplex PCR; TCRdb stores just in-frame clones and leaves some out. Counted here are about 110,000 clones, approximately 89% occurring once; the ten biggest clones make up roughly 0.66%. This CDR3 spans 14 amino acids. Deletions cut 1 base from V and 6 bases from J, with 10 bases between. Germline values: CDR1 SGHTA, CDR2 FQGTGA. Sequencing was performed on CD4+ or CD8+ T cells sorted from blood, taken in a trial of the OX40 agonist ivuxolimab. The rearrangement uses TRBV7-3 and TRBJ1-5; no firm D call. The TCR originated in an adult with an advanced solid tumor such as melanoma, head and neck, liver or kidney cancer. DNA of the CDR3: TGTGCCAGCAGCTTAAGGGGTCTGGCTCAGCCCCAGCATTTT. Translating it yields CASSLRGLAQPQHF.